The sequence of this TCR beta chain was determined in a study of Graves' ophthalmopathy and Graves' hyperthyroidism. Whole-study context: Peripheral blood samples were taken at initial diagnosis, before any treatment.

This clonotype occurred a few times. Moderate-to-severe activity, CAS at least 3, NOSPECS at least 4 and duration under 3 months characterized donors with ophthalmopathy. Clinical symptoms, serum thyroxine, TRAb, thyroid ultrasound and orbital computed tomography formed the basis of diagnosis. A volume of approximately 10 ml of fresh peripheral blood supplied the PBMCs. Trimming at V came to 3 bases and at J to 5 bases, leaving 5 bases not matched to a gene. From germline, CDR1 is SQVTM and CDR2 ANQGSEA. CDR3 size: 13 residues. Scientists amplified the TCR beta CDR3 regions from RNA transcripts. The first-round RT-PCR employed HTBI primers together with the Qiagen OneStep RT-PCR kit. A multiplex PCR was then performed as the second round. Each CDR3 protein is one row after TCRdb ran MiXCR on the multiplex PCR reads. The sample records approximately 480,000 distinct CDR3 sequences, approximately 14% being singletons.

The receptor was isolated from a woman aged 25-40 years with Graves' ophthalmopathy. The sample was blood. The V and J genes are TRBV29-1 and TRBJ2-5; 8 nucleotides match TRBD1. CDR3 amino acids: CSVEPGQGETQYF. Written as DNA, the CDR3 is TGCAGCGTTGAGCCTGGACAGGGTGAGACCCAGTACTTC.